Below, one T cell receptor (beta chain) is given with its context. What it binds is unknown. The read ends 3 residues before the CDR3 terminus; that terminus is restored from the germline J gene. CDR1 and CDR2 (germline): LNHDA, SQIVND (reference sequence). The CDR3 is 16 amino acids. Trimming cost V 1 base and J 8 bases, with 15 bases left between them. The data were obtained in a study of T cell clonality in common variable immunodeficiency. Sequenced by immunoSEQ multiplex PCR; TCRdb stores in-frame clones only, minus some. The data show some 11,000 clones, with none appearing a single time. For at least one year, all CVID subjects received replacement immunoglobulin. No CVID subject was ill or on immunomodulatory drugs when sampled. Study findings and constraints: Fewer TCRbeta clones were shared among CVID subjects than controls. Patient heterogeneity in the CVID cohort limited correlations between repertoire features and clinical complications. Common variable immunodeficiency TCR beta sequences reportedly had fewer deletions and N-nucleotide insertions.

Material for sequencing was peripheral blood mononuclear cells. This sequence joins TRBV19 and TRBJ1-6; D gene unclear. The clonotype comes from a human donor with common variable immunodeficiency. CDR3 DNA, as far as it was read: TGTGCCAGTAGTATAGTTGGCGGCAGTATTGATTCACCC. The encoded protein is CASSIVGGSIDSP. In full, the CDR3 reads CASSIVGGSIDSPLHF.